Sequencing of this TCR beta chain was carried out in a study of blood T cell repertoires in COVID-19 (dated by TCRdb to 2018 to 2021). Concerning the study at large: Samples from collaborators originated in the United States, Italy and Spain and spanned both the acute and convalescent phases of COVID-19. A freely available public database, intended as a resource for researchers studying the immune response to SARS-CoV-2, is where the repertoires were released. Where available, HLA class I and class II types were taken from metadata supplied by the sample provider and were not determined by assay-based typing. The prospective study material was composed of cDNA or gDNA derived from T cells, B-cell-depleted T cells, or PBMCs. The dataset comprised deeply sampled blood TCRbeta repertoires from subjects exposed to, actively infected with, or recovered from COVID-19. Samples were obtained from the ongoing ImmuneRACE study (first 160 participants) and from 1,000 to 1,500 subjects provided by 6 global collaborators. Sample metadata almost always included a de-identified subject ID, COVID-19 status, age in years and sex.

The paper's findings and limits, for the study overall: The quantity of clinical and demographic metadata differed by source and by participant and was supplied without curation.

The immunoSEQ Assay, a bias-controlled multiplex PCR, was used to amplify TCRbeta CDR3 regions from genomic DNA. In the source study's methods: The number of nucleated cells in each sample was estimated by amplification of reference gene primers within the assay. Sequence reads were collapsed and filtered to measure the absolute abundance of every unique TCRbeta CDR3 rearrangement. For each sample, productive Simpson clonality was calculated as the square root of Simpson's diversity index across productive rearrangements. The immuneACCESS repertoire file appears here via TCRdb, limited to in-frame rearrangements. These files lack a portion of the clones; in checked studies, under half of the deficit traces to unresolved V genes, and the cause of the others is not known. That table furnishes V, J and clone size, whereas the DNA furnished D and trimming. For this sample the table gives about 290,000 clones, of which around 90% were detected only once. The ten largest clones capture about 1.7% of the sample.

As encoded in the germline V gene (reference sequence), CDR1 is MNHEY while CDR2 is SMNVEV. Trimming takes 8 bases off V and 8 bases off J; junction bases not matched to a gene: 5. Spanning cysteine to phenylalanine, the CDR3 consists of 12 amino acids. Kept here is only the CDR3 DNA, which spans 36 bases and is read in frame from base 1. Participants in the prospective study were enrolled through a virtual design, were aged about 18 to 100 years, and lived in some 24 United States geographic areas. In the prospective study, cohorts were assigned on the basis of participant-reported clinical history obtained from a screening survey and a study questionnaire. Recovered participants in ImmuneRACE Cohort 3 were defined as having two consecutive negative NP/OP PCR tests, clearance from a healthcare professional, or resolution of symptoms. In the prospective study, mobile phlebotomists collected whole blood, serum and a nasopharyngeal or oropharyngeal swab from each participant. Participants in the prospective study had the option to provide additional blood draws and questionnaires over an approximately 2-month period. Before DNA extraction, prospective study blood samples were shipped either frozen or at room temperature.

A word on this clone: Its antigen has not been determined. No base qualities exist here, and no much larger clone lies one base off it.

This sequence uses TRBV27 and TRBJ1-2, with 10 bases in between that match TRBD1. The sequence came from a woman aged 40-49 years who had recovered from COVID-19. Sample: PBMCs or T cells enriched from blood (not recorded which). The bases are TGTGCCAGCCGACAGGGGGCACAGGGCTACACCTTC. It encodes CASRQGAQGYTF.